Listed below are T cell receptor beta chains from one sample, sequenced in a study of cytomegalovirus exposure and HLA in healthy donors. The assay was immunoSEQ multiplex PCR, and TCRdb's table has in-frame clones only and misses some. The sample totals 130,000 to 150,000 clones. The specimen sequenced was PBMCs. The receptors were gathered from a woman between 45 and 65 years old in good health and CMV-seronegative. CDR3s include the opening cysteine and the closing phenylalanine or tryptophan. A D gene is named only where the DNA matches it firmly.

TRBJ2-7	TRBV14	-	CASSQGNREHEQYF	TGTGCCAGCAGCCAAGGTAACAGGGAACACGAGCAGTACTTC
TRBJ1-1	TRBV30	TRBD1	CAWSSSETGWRNTEAFF	TGTGCCTGGAGCTCTTCCGAGACAGGGTGGAGGAACACTGAAGCTTTCTTT
TRBJ2-7	TRBV7-9	-	CASSDSGEAPPSSYEQYF	TGTGCCAGCAGCGATAGCGGTGAGGCTCCTCCCAGCTCCTACGAGCAGTACTTC
TRBJ2-2	TRBV5-4	-	CASRGTDGELFF	TGTGCCAGCAGGGGGACTGACGGGGAGCTGTTTTTT
TRBJ2-7	TRBV28	TRBD1	CASTPGGTVPSYEQYF	TGTGCCAGCACGCCAGGGGGAACAGTTCCCTCTTACGAGCAGTACTTC
TRBJ1-2	TRBV29-1	TRBD1	CSVENPQGDWTYGYTF	TGCAGCGTTGAAAACCCACAGGGGGATTGGACCTATGGCTACACCTTC
TRBJ1-1	TRBV4-1	-	CASSQDQGSTEAFF	TGCGCCAGCAGCCAAGATCAGGGAAGCACTGAAGCTTTCTTT
TRBJ1-2	TRBV28	TRBD1	CASSFYSADREFYGYTF	TGTGCCAGCAGTTTCTACAGCGCGGACAGGGAATTCTATGGCTACACCTTC
TRBJ1-1	TRBV5-4	-	CASSRLGGDEAFF	TGTGCCAGCAGCCGCCTGGGGGGAGATGAAGCTTTCTTT
TRBJ2-1	TRBV4-1	TRBD2	CASSQGLAGRNNEQFF	TGCGCCAGCAGCCAAGGACTAGCGGGGCGAAACAATGAGCAGTTCTTC
TRBJ2-3	TRBV5-1	-	CASSPDFWADTQYF	TGCGCCAGCAGCCCAGACTTCTGGGCAGATACGCAGTATTTT
TRBJ1-2	TRBV7-2	-	CASSPNPGYFGSYGYTF	TGTGCCAGCAGCCCAAACCCGGGGTATTTTGGGTCCTATGGCTACACCTTC
TRBJ2-5	TRBV5-1	TRBD1	CASSGGTGPQETQYF	TGCGCCAGCAGCGGTGGGACAGGCCCTCAAGAGACCCAGTACTTC
TRBJ1-3	TRBV9	-	CASSDTRGGNTIYF	TGTGCCAGCAGCGACACCAGAGGGGGAAACACCATATATTTT
TRBJ1-3	TRBV19	TRBD1	CASNAWGQGGNTIYF	TGTGCCAGTAATGCGTGGGGACAGGGAGGAAACACCATATATTTT
TRBJ1-3	TRBV2	TRBD1	CASSWTGGFGNTIYF	TGTGCCAGCAGTTGGACAGGGGGCTTTGGAAACACCATATATTTT
TRBJ2-7	TRBV5-1	TRBD2	CASSLRASGREPDEQYF	TGCGCCAGCAGCTTGAGGGCTAGCGGGAGAGAGCCTGACGAGCAGTACTTC
TRBJ2-7	TRBV5-1	TRBD2	CASSLAGHYEQYF	TGCGCCAGCAGCTTAGCGGGGCACTACGAGCAGTACTTC
TRBJ2-5	TRBV7-2	-	CASSPRTGETQYF	TGTGCCAGCAGCCCACGGACTGGAGAGACCCAGTACTTC
TRBJ2-7	TRBV18	-	CASSPPAGISYEQYF	TGTGCCAGCTCACCACCGGCAGGGATCTCCTACGAGCAGTACTTC
TRBJ1-2	TRBV15	-	CATSRDFYGYTF	TGTGCCACCAGCAGAGACTTTTATGGCTACACCTTC
TRBJ1-4	TRBV30	-	CAWSVNLPGEKLFF	TGTGCCTGGAGTGTAAACCTACCGGGTGAAAAACTGTTTTTT
TRBJ1-4	TRBV30	-	CAWGAPAGRGREKLFF	TGTGCCTGGGGGGCCCCCGCAGGGCGGGGAAGGGAAAAACTGTTTTTT
TRBJ2-5	TRBV7-3	TRBD1	CASSLRTGKRETQYF	TGTGCCAGCAGCTTAAGGACAGGGAAAAGAGAGACCCAGTACTTC
TRBJ2-5	TRBV28	TRBD2	CASRKPGLAGRQGTQYF	TGTGCCAGCAGAAAGCCGGGACTAGCGGGACGTCAGGGGACCCAGTACTTC
TRBJ2-1	TRBV7-9	-	CASSLVIPNEQFF	TGTGCCAGCAGCTTAGTAATCCCCAATGAGCAGTTCTTC
TRBJ1-1	TRBV5-1	TRBD1	CASSPGQGTGLNTEAFF	TGCGCCAGCAGCCCTGGCCAGGGGACAGGGTTGAACACTGAAGCTTTCTTT
TRBJ1-1	TRBV5-1	-	CASSWGPEGGEAFF	TGCGCCAGCAGCTGGGGACCGGAGGGTGGTGAAGCTTTCTTT
TRBJ1-2	TRBV5-6	-	CASSLGRGTNYGYTF	TGTGCCAGCAGCTTGGGACGGGGGACTAACTATGGCTACACCTTC
TRBJ1-1	TRBV19	-	CASTTRDSPEAFF	TGTGCCAGTACCACCCGGGACTCTCCTGAAGCTTTCTTT
TRBJ2-3	TRBV7-3	TRBD2	CASSFGGADTQYF	TGTGCCAGCAGCTTCGGGGGGGCCGATACGCAGTATTTT
TRBJ2-2	TRBV4-2	-	CASSQEGRTRAGELFF	TGTGCCAGCAGCCAAGAAGGGAGGACAAGGGCCGGGGAGCTGTTTTTT
TRBJ2-7	TRBV6-1	-	CASSEEDSVSYEQYF	TGTGCCAGCAGTGAGGAGGACAGCGTATCCTACGAGCAGTACTTC
TRBJ1-5	TRBV6-5	-	CASSYPGPGQPQHF	TGTGCCAGCAGTTACCCCGGTCCCGGTCAGCCCCAGCATTTT
TRBJ1-5	TRBV7-8	TRBD1	CASSPDRGLGQPQHF	TGTGCCAGCAGCCCGGACAGGGGGCTTGGGCAGCCCCAGCATTTT
TRBJ2-1	TRBV5-4	-	CANSLGSGNSYNEQFF	TGTGCCAACAGCTTGGGCAGCGGTAACTCCTACAATGAGCAGTTCTTC
TRBJ2-7	TRBV7-2	TRBD1	CASSSPRDRAYEQYF	TGTGCCAGCAGCTCGCCACGGGACAGGGCGTACGAGCAGTACTTC
TRBJ2-1	TRBV19	-	CASRRSGTYNEQFF	TGTGCCAGTAGAAGGAGCGGCACCTACAATGAGCAGTTCTTC
TRBJ2-5	TRBV4-1	-	CASSQDPPGGLLETQYF	TGCGCCAGCAGCCAAGATCCTCCGGGGGGCCTCCTGGAGACCCAGTACTTC
TRBJ1-6	TRBV7-8	TRBD1	CASNGPGGTNSPLHF	TGTGCCAGCAACGGCCCAGGGGGAACGAATTCACCCCTCCACTTT
TRBJ1-1	TRBV28	-	CASTRSYTEAFF	TGTGCCAGCACGAGGAGCTACACTGAAGCTTTCTTT
TRBJ2-1	TRBV4-2	TRBD2	CASSQLGSGVGNEQFF	TGTGCCAGCAGCCAGCTAGGTAGCGGGGTGGGCAATGAGCAGTTCTTC
TRBJ2-7	TRBV29-1	-	CSVEDVRAPYEQYF	TGCAGCGTTGAAGATGTCAGGGCCCCCTACGAGCAGTACTTC
TRBJ1-6	TRBV6-5	TRBD1	CASSRGQGSSPLHF	TGTGCCAGCAGCCGCGGACAGGGTAGTTCACCCCTCCACTTT
TRBJ1-4	TRBV5-1	-	CASTQGSGGEKLFF	TGCGCCAGCACCCAGGGGTCGGGCGGTGAAAAACTGTTTTTT
TRBJ1-3	TRBV5-1	TRBD1	CASSLWTGDSGNTIYF	TGCGCCAGCAGCCTATGGACAGGAGACTCTGGAAACACCATATATTTT
TRBJ2-1	TRBV9	TRBD1	CASSSRQGLGHEQFF	TGTGCCAGCAGCTCCCGACAGGGATTGGGTCATGAGCAGTTCTTC
TRBJ2-1	TRBV7-3	TRBD2	CASSPTAGARHNEQFF	TGTGCCAGCAGCCCCACAGCGGGAGCGCGACACAATGAGCAGTTCTTC
TRBJ2-3	TRBV2	TRBD2	CASGGDFPTDTQYF	TGTGCCAGTGGGGGGGACTTTCCCACAGATACGCAGTATTTT
TRBJ2-2	TRBV5-1	TRBD1	CASSLGQGNTGELFF	TGCGCCAGCAGCTTGGGACAGGGAAACACCGGGGAGCTGTTTTTT
TRBJ2-7	TRBV5-1	TRBD2	CASSASGISYEQYF	TGCGCCAGCAGCGCTAGCGGAATCTCCTACGAGCAGTACTTC
TRBJ2-1	TRBV30	TRBD2	CAWIGTSGRVYNEQFF	TGTGCCTGGATAGGGACTAGCGGGAGGGTTTACAATGAGCAGTTCTTC
TRBJ1-4	TRBV6-1	-	CATQKGGGAEKLFF	TGTGCCACTCAAAAGGGGGGGGGCGCAGAGAAACTGTTTTTT
TRBJ2-5	TRBV5-8	TRBD1	CASSLGTGGPGVQYF	TGTGCCAGCAGCTTGGGGACAGGTGGACCCGGGGTCCAGTACTTC
TRBJ2-7	TRBV18	-	CASSPTETGGASYEQYF	TGTGCCAGCTCACCTACCGAGACGGGGGGCGCTTCCTACGAGCAGTACTTC
TRBJ2-7	TRBV7-9	-	CASSLGPYYEQYF	TGTGCCAGCAGCCTTGGGCCCTACTACGAGCAGTACTTC
TRBJ2-7	TRBV30	TRBD2	CAWKGGSGWQYF	TGTGCCTGGAAGGGCGGGAGCGGATGGCAGTACTTC
TRBJ1-5	TRBV5-8	TRBD1	CASSLGGTGNQPQHF	TGTGCCAGCAGCTTGGGGGGGACAGGTAATCAGCCCCAGCATTTT